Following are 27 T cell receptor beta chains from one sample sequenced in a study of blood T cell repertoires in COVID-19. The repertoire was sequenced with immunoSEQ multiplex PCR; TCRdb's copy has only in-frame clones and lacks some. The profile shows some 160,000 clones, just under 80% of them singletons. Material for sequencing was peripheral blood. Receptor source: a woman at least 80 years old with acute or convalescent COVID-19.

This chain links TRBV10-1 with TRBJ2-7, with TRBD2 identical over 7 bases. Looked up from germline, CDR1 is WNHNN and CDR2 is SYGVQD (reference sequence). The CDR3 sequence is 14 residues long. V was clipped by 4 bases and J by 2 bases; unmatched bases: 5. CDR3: CASSGPGRPYEQYF. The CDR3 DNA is TGCGCCAGCAGTGGACCCGGGAGGCCCTACGAGCAGTACTTC.

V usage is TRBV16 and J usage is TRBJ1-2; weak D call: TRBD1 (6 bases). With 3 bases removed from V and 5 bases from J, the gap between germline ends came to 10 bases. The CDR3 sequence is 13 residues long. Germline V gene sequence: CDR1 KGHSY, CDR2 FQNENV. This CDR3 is CASSQGTGYGYTF. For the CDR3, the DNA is TGTGCCAGCAGCCAGGGCACAGGGTATGGCTACACCTTC.

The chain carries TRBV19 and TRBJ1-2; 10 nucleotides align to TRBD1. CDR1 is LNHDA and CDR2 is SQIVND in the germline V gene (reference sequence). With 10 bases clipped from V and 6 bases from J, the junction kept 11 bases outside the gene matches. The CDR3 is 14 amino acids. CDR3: CATRRGDRGNGYTF. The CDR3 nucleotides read TGTGCCACCCGAAGGGGGGACAGGGGTAATGGCTACACCTTC.

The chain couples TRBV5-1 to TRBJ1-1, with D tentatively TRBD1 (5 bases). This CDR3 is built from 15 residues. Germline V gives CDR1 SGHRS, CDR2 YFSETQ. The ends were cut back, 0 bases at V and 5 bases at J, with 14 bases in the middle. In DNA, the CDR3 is TGCGCCAGCAGCTTGGAAGGGGCGTTCACGACTGAAGCTTTCTTT. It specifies CASSLEGAFTTEAFF. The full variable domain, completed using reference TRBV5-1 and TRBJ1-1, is KAGVTQTPRYLIKTRGQQVTLSCSPISGHRSVSWYQQTPGQGLQFLFEYFSETQRNKGNFPGRFSGRQFSNSRSEMNVSTLELGDSALYLCASSLEGAFTTEAFFGQGTRLTVV.

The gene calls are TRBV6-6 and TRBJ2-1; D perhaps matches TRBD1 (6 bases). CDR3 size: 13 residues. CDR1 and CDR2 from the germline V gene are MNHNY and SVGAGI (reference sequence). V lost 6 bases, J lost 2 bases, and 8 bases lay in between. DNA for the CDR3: TGTGCCAGCAGCCAGGGGCCCTACAATGAGCAGTTCTTC. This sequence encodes CASSQGPYNEQFF.

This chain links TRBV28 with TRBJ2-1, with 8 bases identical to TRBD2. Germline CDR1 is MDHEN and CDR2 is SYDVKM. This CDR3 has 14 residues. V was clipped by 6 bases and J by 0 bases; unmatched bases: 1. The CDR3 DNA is TGTGCCAGCAGGCGGGGGGTCTCCTACAATGAGCAGTTCTTC. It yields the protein CASRRGVSYNEQFF.

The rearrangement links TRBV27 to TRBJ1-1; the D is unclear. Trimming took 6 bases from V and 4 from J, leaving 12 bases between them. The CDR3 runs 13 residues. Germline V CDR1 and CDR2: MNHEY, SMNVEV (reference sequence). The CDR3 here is CASSRGRSTEAFF. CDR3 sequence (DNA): TGTGCCAGCAGCCGGGGTCGGAGCACTGAAGCTTTCTTT.

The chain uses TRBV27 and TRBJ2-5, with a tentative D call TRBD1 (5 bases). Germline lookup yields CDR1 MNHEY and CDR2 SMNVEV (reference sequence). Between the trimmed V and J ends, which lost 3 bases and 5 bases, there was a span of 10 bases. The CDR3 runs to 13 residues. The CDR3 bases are TGTGCCAGCAGTTTCGCAGGGTGGGAGACCCAGTACTTC. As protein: CASSFAGWETQYF.

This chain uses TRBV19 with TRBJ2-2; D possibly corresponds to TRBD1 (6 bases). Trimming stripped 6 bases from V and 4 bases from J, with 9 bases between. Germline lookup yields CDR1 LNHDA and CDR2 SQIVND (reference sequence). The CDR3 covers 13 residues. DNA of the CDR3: TGTGCCAGTAGAGAAGGGGGCACCGGGGAGCTGTTTTTT. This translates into CASREGGTGELFF.

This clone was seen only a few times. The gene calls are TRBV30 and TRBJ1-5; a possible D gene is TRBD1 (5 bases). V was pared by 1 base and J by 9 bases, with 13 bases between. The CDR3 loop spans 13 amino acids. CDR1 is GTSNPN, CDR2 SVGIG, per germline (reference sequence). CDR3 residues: CAWSEGPLRPQHF. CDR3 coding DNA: TGTGCCTGGAGTGAGGGGCCGTTACGGCCCCAGCATTTT.

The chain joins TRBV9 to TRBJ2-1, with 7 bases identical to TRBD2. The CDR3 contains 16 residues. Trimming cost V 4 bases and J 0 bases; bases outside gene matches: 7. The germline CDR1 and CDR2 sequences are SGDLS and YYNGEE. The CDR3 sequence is CASSTPPSGSYNEQFF. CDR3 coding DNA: TGTGCCAGCAGCACGCCGCCTAGCGGCTCCTACAATGAGCAGTTCTTC.

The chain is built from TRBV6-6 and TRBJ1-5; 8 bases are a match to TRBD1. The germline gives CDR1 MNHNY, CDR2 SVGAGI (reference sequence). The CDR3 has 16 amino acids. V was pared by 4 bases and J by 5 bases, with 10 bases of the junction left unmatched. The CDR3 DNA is TGTGCCAGCAGTTCTGAGGGACAGGTTTACGATCAGCCCCAGCATTTT. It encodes CASSSEGQVYDQPQHF.

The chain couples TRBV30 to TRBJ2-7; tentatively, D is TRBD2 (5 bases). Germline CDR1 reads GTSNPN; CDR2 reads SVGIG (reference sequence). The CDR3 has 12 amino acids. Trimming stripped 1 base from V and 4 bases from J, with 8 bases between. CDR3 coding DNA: TGTGCCTGGAGTGCCCCGGGATACGAGCAGTACTTC. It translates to CAWSAPGYEQYF. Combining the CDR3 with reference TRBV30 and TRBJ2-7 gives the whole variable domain SQTIHQWPATLVQPVGSPLSLECTVEGTSNPNLYWYRQAAGRGLQLLFYSVGIGQISSEVPQNLSASRPQDRQFILSSKKLLLSDSGFYLCAWSAPGYEQYFGPGTRLTVT.

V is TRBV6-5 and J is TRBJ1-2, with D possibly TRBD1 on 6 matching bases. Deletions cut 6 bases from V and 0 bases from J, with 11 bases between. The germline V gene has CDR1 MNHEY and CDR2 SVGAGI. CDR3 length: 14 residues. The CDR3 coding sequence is TGTGCCAGCAGGAAGTCAGGGGCTAACTATGGCTACACCTTC. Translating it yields CASRKSGANYGYTF.

CDR3 in DNA: TGTGCCTGGAGTTCAGACAGTTCCTACGAGCAGTACTTC. Its translation: CAWSSDSSYEQYF. The rearrangement links TRBV30 to TRBJ2-7; D is possibly TRBD1 (5 bases). The CDR3 runs to 13 residues. Germline-derived CDR1 and CDR2 are GTSNPN and SVGIG (reference sequence). Trimming took 2 bases from V and 1 from J, leaving 9 bases between them.

CDR3 region: CASSLGQASSGNTIYF. CDR3 sequence (DNA): TGTGCCAGCAGCCTCGGACAGGCCTCCTCTGGAAACACCATATATTTT. The chain is built from TRBV7-2 and TRBJ1-3, with 7 bases lining up with TRBD1. This CDR3 is 16 amino acids long. J lost 0 bases, V lost 5 bases, and 7 bases had no gene match. Germline-derived CDR1 and CDR2 are SGHTA and FQGNSA.

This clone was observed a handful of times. The CDR3 region is CASSPSGGRGGELFF. The CDR3 bases are TGTGCCAGCTCACCTAGCGGGGGAAGAGGCGGGGAGCTGTTTTTT. The gene calls are TRBV18 and TRBJ2-2; 9 bases are a match to TRBD2. Trimming cost V 3 bases and J 7 bases; bases outside gene matches: 6. The CDR3 has 15 residues. Germline CDR1 KGHSH, CDR2 LQKENI.

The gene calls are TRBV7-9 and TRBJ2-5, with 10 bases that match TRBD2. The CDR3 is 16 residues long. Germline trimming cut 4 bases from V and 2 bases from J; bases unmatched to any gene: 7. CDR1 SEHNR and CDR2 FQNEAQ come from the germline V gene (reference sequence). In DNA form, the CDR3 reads TGTGCCAGCAGCTCCCCTAGCGGGGGCCGACAAGAGACCCAGTACTTC. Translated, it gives CASSSPSGGRQETQYF.

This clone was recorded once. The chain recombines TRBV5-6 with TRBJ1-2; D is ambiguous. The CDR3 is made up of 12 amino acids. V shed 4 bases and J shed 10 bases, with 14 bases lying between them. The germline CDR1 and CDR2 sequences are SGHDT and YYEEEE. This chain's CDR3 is CASSPSQRFYTF. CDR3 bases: TGTGCCAGCAGCCCCTCACAGCGGTTCTACACCTTC.

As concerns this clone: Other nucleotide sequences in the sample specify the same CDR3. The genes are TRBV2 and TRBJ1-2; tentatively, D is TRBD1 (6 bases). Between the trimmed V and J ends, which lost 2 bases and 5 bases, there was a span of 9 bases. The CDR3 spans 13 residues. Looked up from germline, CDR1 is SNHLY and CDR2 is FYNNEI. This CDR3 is CASSERQVYGYTF. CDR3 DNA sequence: TGTGCCAGCAGTGAACGACAGGTTTATGGCTACACCTTC.

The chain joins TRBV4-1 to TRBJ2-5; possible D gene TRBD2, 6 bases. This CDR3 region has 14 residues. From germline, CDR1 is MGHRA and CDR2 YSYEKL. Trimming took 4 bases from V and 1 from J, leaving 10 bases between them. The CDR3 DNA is TGCGCCAGCAGCCGGACGGGACTCCAAGAGACCCAGTACTTC. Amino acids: CASSRTGLQETQYF.

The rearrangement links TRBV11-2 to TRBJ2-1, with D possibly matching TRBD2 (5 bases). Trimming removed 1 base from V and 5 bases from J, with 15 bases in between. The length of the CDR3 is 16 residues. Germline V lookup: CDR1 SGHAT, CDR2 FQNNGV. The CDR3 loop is CASSLVVVRENNEQFF. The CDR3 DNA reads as TGTGCCAGCAGCTTAGTAGTGGTAAGGGAGAACAATGAGCAGTTCTTC.

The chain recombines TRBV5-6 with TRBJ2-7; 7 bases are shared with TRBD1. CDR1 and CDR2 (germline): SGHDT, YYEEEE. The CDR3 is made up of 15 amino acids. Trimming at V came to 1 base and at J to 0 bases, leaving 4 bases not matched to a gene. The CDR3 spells CASSLRDRASYEQYF. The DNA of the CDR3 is TGTGCCAGCAGCTTGCGCGACAGGGCCTCCTACGAGCAGTACTTC.

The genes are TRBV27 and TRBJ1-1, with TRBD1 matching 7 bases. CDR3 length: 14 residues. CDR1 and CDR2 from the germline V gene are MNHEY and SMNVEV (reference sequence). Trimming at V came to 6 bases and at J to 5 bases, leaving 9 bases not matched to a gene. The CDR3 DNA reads TGTGCCAGCAGCCCCCGACAGGGCCGAACTGAAGCTTTCTTT. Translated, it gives CASSPRQGRTEAFF.

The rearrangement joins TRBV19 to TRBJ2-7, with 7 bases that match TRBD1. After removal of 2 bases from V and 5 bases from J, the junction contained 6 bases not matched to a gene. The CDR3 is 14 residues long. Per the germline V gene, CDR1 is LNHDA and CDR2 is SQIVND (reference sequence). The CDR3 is CASSIQQGSNEQYF. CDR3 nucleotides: TGTGCCAGTAGTATACAACAGGGGTCGAACGAGCAGTACTTC.

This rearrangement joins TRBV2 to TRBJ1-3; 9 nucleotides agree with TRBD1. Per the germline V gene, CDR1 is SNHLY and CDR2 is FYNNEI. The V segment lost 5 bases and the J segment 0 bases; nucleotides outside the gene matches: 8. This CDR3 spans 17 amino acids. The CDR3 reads CASSWGQGDISGNTIYF. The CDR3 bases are TGTGCCAGCAGTTGGGGACAGGGCGACATCTCTGGAAACACCATATATTTT.

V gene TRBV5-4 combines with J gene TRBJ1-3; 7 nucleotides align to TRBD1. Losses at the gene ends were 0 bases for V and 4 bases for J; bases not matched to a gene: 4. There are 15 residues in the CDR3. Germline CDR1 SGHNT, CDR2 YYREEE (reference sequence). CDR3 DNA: TGTGCCAGCAGCTTGGCCTCAGGGGGAGGAAACACCATATATTTT. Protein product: CASSLASGGGNTIYF.